These T cell receptor beta chains were read from a single sample in a study of blood T cell repertoires in COVID-19. Only in-frame clones appear in the TCRdb table, and some are missing; sequencing was by immunoSEQ multiplex PCR. The sample shows about 360,000 clones, approximately 86% of them seen only once. The sample consisted of peripheral blood. These receptors were taken from a human donor in a cohort sampled during active COVID-19. The CDR3 runs from the conserved cysteine through the conserved F or W. The D gene is left open where the match is weak. Clone size is not always given. Where it is, it says once, few, many or a class for expanded clones.

TRBV5-1	few	TRBJ1-1	TRBD1	CASSRPGGGEAFF	TGCGCCAGCAGCCGCCCAGGGGGCGGTGAAGCTTTCTTT
TRBV16	NA	TRBJ1-6	NA	CASSQHGEGISLGNSPLHF	TGTGCCAGCAGCCAACACGGGGAAGGGATCTCCCTTGGTAATTCACCCCTCCACTTT
TRBV6-1	once	TRBJ1-1	NA	CASSEDEGGRDTEAFF	TGTGCCAGCAGTGAAGATGAGGGGGGGCGAGACACTGAAGCTTTCTTT
TRBV9	once	TRBJ1-6	NA	CASSAWDKGGSPLHF	TGTGCCAGCAGCGCATGGGATAAAGGGGGTTCACCCCTCCACTTT
TRBV6-4	NA	TRBJ1-5	TRBD1	CASSVRQGESNPPQHF	TGTGCCAGCAGTGTGCGACAGGGGGAATCTAATCCGCCCCAGCATTTT
TRBV19	NA	TRBJ2-1	NA	CASSIGPRDNEQFF	TGTGCCAGTAGTATAGGCCCCCGGGACAATGAGCAGTTCTTC
TRBV20-1	NA	TRBJ2-5	NA	CSAGLETQYF	TGCAGTGCTGGCCTGGAGACCCAGTACTTC
TRBV27	NA	TRBJ2-4	TRBD1	CASAGTGNGIQYF	TGTGCCAGCGCCGGGACAGGGAATGGCATTCAGTACTTC
TRBV5-4	NA	TRBJ1-2	NA	CASSLDLGPQGGYTF	TGTGCCAGCAGCTTGGATCTTGGGCCCCAAGGTGGCTACACCTTC
TRBV5-1	NA	TRBJ2-2	TRBD2	CASSTKTSGGLGTGELFF	TGCGCCAGCAGCACCAAGACTAGCGGGGGCCTGGGGACCGGGGAGCTGTTTTTT
TRBV19	once	TRBJ1-6	TRBD1	CASRPTGANSPLHF	TGTGCCAGTCGACCAACAGGGGCCAATTCACCCCTCCACTTT
TRBV20-1	few	TRBJ1-2	NA	CSVSDGYTF	TGCAGTGTTTCGGATGGCTACACCTTC
TRBV5-1	NA	TRBJ1-1	TRBD1	CASSRTGNTEAFF	TGCGCCAGCAGCCGGACAGGGAACACTGAAGCTTTCTTT
TRBV29-1	NA	TRBJ2-5	NA	CSVEPRTVQETQYF	TGCAGCGTTGAGCCTCGGACAGTCCAAGAGACCCAGTACTTC
TRBV5-3	few	TRBJ1-1	NA	CARSLAGRGNTEAFF	TGTGCCAGAAGCTTGGCGGGCAGGGGGAACACTGAAGCTTTCTTT
TRBV5-1	once	TRBJ1-3	NA	CASSYTSPAEGNTIYF	TGCGCCAGCAGCTATACTTCACCCGCTGAAGGAAACACCATATATTTT
TRBV9	NA	TRBJ2-4	NA	CASSPSGGGQAEGIQYF	TGTGCCAGCAGCCCGAGTGGGGGGGGACAGGCCGAGGGCATTCAGTACTTC
TRBV18	few	TRBJ2-2	NA	CASSPPWGNTGELFF	TGTGCCAGCTCACCACCTTGGGGCAATACCGGGGAGCTGTTTTTT
TRBV29-1	NA	TRBJ2-1	TRBD2	CSVVPGLAITYNEQFF	TGCAGCGTTGTGCCGGGACTAGCGATTACCTACAATGAGCAGTTCTTC
TRBV3-1/TRBV3-2	NA	TRBJ2-1	NA	CASSLMNRVGEQFF	TGTGCCAGCAGCTTAATGAACAGGGTAGGTGAGCAGTTCTTC
TRBV5-1	NA	TRBJ2-5	TRBD2	CASNLPVGGGRETQYF	TGCGCCAGCAACCTGCCCGTAGGCGGGGGACGAGAGACCCAGTACTTC
TRBV3-1/TRBV3-2	NA	TRBJ2-2	NA	CASSQDYGSNGELFF	TGTGCCAGCAGCCAAGATTACGGTTCAAACGGGGAGCTGTTTTTT
TRBV30	NA	TRBJ2-1	TRBD2	CAWSLSRTSGGGEQFF	TGTGCCTGGAGTCTCAGCCGGACTAGCGGGGGCGGTGAGCAGTTCTTC